This TCR beta chain was documented in a study of patients and donors after allogeneic stem cell transplantation. TCRdb reanalysed the RT-PCR reads using MiXCR and keeps one entry per CDR3 protein. The sample holds over 400,000 distinct CDR3 sequences, 16% seen once. In its sample, this clonotype was seen a few times. The receptor was derived from a human donor who was either an allogeneic HSCT recipient or a stem cell or donor lymphocyte infusion donor (not recorded which). It is not recorded whose cells these are; they may come from a transplant donor. Sequenced: blood, either unsorted or a sorted T cell fraction (not recorded which).

The CDR3 DNA reads as TGTGCCATCAGAGGGACAGACTTCAACCAGCCCCAGCATTTT. Translation gives CAIRGTDFNQPQHF. The chain carries TRBV10-3 and TRBJ1-5, with 7 bases identical to TRBD1. CDR1 is ENHRY and CDR2 is SYGVKD in the germline V gene. Trimming took 6 bases from V and 7 from J; bases not matched to a gene: 9. The CDR3 sequence is 14 residues long.